Sequencing of this T cell receptor beta chain was carried out in a study of T cell responses to AZD1222 COVID-19 vaccine. Study-wide points: Nearly half of the spike-specific TCRs reportedly recognize variant regions that carry no mutations. CD4 TCRs covered the whole spike, strongest at regions 160-218 and 743-854. Baseline seropositivity occurred in only a handful of AZD1222 recipients. Spike-specific TCR breadth rose after two AZD1222 doses, and depth rose as well.

Clones were sequenced by immunoSEQ multiplex PCR, and TCRdb holds only the in-frame ones, with some missing. The repertoire holds 150,000 or so clones, around 90% seen once, with approximately 1.6% in the top ten. To note about this clone: The target antigen is unknown.

The CDR3 runs 12 residues. The V and J ends lost 7 bases and 6 bases respectively, with 11 bases between them. The germline gives CDR1 MNHEY, CDR2 SVGAGI. The origin of this receptor is an adult in good health. The sample here was peripheral blood, taken on day 0 of AZD1222 vaccination. The rearrangement links TRBV6-5 to TRBJ2-3; D is undetermined. Here the CDR3 reads CASKSPPDTQYF. The CDR3 region has the DNA TGTGCCAGCAAGAGTCCTCCGGATACGCAGTATTTT.